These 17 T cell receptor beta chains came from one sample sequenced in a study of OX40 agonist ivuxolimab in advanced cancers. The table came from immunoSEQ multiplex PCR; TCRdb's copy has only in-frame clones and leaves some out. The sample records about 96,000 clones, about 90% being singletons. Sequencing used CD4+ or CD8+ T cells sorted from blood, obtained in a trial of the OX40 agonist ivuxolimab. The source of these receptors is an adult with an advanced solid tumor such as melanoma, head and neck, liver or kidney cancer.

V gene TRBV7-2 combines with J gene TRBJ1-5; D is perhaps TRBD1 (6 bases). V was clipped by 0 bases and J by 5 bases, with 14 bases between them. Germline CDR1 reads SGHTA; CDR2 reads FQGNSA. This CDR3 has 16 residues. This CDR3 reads CASSLASGGAYQPQHF. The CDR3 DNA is TGTGCCAGCAGCTTAGCGTCGGGGGGCGCGTATCAGCCCCAGCATTTT.

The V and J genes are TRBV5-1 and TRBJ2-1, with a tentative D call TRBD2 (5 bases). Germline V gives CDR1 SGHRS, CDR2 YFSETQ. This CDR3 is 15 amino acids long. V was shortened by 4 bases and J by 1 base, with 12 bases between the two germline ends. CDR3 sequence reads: CASSLSGVSYNEQFF. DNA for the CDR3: TGCGCCAGCAGCCTGAGCGGCGTGTCCTACAATGAGCAGTTCTTC.

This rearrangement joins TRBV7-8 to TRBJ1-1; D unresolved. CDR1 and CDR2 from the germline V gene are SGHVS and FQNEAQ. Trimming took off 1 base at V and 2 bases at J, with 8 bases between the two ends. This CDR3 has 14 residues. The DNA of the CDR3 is TGTGCCAGCAGCTTAGGTCACAGTAACACTGAAGCTTTCTTT. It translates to CASSLGHSNTEAFF.

CDR3 nucleotides: TGTGCCAGTAGTATGACAGGGGCACCCTACGAGCAGTACTTC. As protein: CASSMTGAPYEQYF. V gene TRBV19 combines with J gene TRBJ2-7; TRBD1 matches 8 bases. This CDR3 is built from 14 residues. The germline gives CDR1 LNHDA, CDR2 SQIVND (reference sequence). V lost 3 bases, J lost 2 bases, and 3 bases stayed unmatched.

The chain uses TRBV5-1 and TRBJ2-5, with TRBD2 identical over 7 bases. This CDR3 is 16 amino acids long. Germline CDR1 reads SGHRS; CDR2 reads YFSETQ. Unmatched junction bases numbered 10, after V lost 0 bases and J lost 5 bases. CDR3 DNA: TGCGCCAGCAGCTTGGCCGGGGGAGGGCCGGTTGAGACCCAGTACTTC. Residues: CASSLAGGGPVETQYF.

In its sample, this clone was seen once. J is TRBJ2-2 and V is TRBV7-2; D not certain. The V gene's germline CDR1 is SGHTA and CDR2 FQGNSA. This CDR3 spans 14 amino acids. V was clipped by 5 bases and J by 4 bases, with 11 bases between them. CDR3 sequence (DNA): TGTGCCAGCAGCCCATCCTACAGCACCGGGGAGCTGTTTTTT. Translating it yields CASSPSYSTGELFF.

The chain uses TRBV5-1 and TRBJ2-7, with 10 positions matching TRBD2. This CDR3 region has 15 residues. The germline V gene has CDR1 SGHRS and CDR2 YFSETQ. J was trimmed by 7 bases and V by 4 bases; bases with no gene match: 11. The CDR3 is CASSLRLAGVVEQYF. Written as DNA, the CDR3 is TGCGCCAGCAGCCTCAGACTAGCGGGCGTAGTGGAGCAGTACTTC.

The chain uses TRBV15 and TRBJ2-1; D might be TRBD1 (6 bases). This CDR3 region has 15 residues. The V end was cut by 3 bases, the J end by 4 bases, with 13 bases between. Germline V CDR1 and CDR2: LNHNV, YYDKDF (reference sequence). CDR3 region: CATSRDSPTYNEQFF. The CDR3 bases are TGTGCCACCAGCAGGGACAGCCCCACTTACAATGAGCAGTTCTTC.

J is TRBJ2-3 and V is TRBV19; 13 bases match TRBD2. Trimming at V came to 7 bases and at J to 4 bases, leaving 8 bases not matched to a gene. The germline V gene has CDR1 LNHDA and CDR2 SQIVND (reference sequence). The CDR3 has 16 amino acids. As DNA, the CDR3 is TGTGCCAGTACTCCAGGACTAGCGGGAGATTCAGATACGCAGTATTTT. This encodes CASTPGLAGDSDTQYF.

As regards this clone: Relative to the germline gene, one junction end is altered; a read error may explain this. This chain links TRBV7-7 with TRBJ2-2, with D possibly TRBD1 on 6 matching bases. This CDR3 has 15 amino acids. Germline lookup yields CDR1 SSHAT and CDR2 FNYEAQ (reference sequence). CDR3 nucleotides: TGTGCTAGCAGCTTAGAGGGAACAGGGTTCGGGGAGCTGTTTTTT. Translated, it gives CASSLEGTGFGELFF.

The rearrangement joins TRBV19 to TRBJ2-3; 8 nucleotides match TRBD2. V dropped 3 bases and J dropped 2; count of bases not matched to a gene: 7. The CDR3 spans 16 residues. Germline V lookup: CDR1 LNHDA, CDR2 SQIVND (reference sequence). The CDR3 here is CASSISRGGHTDTQYF. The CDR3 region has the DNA TGTGCCAGTAGTATTTCTCGGGGGGGGCACACAGATACGCAGTATTTT.

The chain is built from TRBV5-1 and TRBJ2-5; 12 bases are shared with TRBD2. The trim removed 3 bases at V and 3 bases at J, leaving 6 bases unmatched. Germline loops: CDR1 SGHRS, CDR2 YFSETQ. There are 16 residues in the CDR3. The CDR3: CASSSLAGGPEETQYF. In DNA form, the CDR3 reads TGCGCCAGCAGCTCCCTAGCGGGAGGGCCGGAAGAGACCCAGTACTTC.

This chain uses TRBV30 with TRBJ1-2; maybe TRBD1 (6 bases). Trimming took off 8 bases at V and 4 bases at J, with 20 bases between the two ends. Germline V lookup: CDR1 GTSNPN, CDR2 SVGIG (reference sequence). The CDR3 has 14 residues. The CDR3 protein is CARTRGSTGYGYTF. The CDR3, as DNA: TGTGCCCGAACTCGGGGATCGACAGGCTATGGCTACACCTTC. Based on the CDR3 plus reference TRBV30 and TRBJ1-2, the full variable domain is SQTIHQWPATLVQPVGSPLSLECTVEGTSNPNLYWYRQAAGRGLQLLFYSVGIGQISSEVPQNLSASRPQDRQFILSSKKLLLSDSGFYLCARTRGSTGYGYTFGSGTRLTVV.

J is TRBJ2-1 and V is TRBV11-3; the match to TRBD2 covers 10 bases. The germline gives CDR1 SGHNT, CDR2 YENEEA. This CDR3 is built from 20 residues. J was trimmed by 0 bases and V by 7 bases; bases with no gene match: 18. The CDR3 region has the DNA TGTGCCAGCACCACCTATCCTAGCGGGGGTTACTTACGCTCCTACAATGAGCAGTTCTTC. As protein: CASTTYPSGGYLRSYNEQFF.

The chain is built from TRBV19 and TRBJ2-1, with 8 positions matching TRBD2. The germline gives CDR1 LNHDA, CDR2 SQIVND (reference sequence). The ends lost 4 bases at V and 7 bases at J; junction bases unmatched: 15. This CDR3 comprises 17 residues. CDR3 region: CASSKAGGERGINEQFF. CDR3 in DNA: TGTGCCAGTAGTAAGGCGGGAGGCGAAAGAGGGATAAATGAGCAGTTCTTC.

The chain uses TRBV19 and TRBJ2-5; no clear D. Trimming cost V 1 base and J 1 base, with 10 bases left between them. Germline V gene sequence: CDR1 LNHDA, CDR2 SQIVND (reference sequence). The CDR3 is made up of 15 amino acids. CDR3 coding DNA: TGTGCCAGTAGTATAGGCGCTACACCCCAAGAGACCCAGTACTTC. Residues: CASSIGATPQETQYF.

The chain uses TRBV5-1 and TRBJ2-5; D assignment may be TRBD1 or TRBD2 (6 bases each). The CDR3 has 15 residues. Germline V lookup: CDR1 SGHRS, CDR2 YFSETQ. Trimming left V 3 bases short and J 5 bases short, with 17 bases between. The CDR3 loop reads CASSSQPRGAETQYF. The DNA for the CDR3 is TGCGCCAGCAGCTCCCAACCTAGGGGGGCGGAGACCCAGTACTTC.